This passage covers 17 T cell receptor beta chains from one sample sequenced in a study of T-cell reconstitution after alpha-beta-depleted transplantation in children. During its preparation, the TCRbeta library received unique molecular identifiers. TCRdb redid the calling of the PCR reads with MiXCR, one entry per CDR3 protein. The repertoire holds roughly 300,000 distinct CDR3 sequences, with roughly 9.5% as singletons. Sequencing was performed on PBMCs from the stem cell graft donor, taken from the stem cell graft. The receptor source for this set is a human donor who donated a stem cell graft to a child with SCID.

A few counts support this clonotype. This chain uses TRBV5-1 with TRBJ2-3; unclear D gene. CDR1 is SGHRS, CDR2 YFSETQ, per germline. This CDR3 has 15 residues. V lost 1 base to trimming and J lost 2 bases, with 11 bases between them. Written as DNA, the CDR3 is TGCGCCAGCAGCTTGCAGGCGCTGGCCACAGATACGCAGTATTTT. Its translation: CASSLQALATDTQYF.

The rearrangement uses TRBV20-1 and TRBJ2-2; 10 bases are a match to TRBD1. Germline CDR1 DFQATT, CDR2 SNEGSKA (reference sequence). The CDR3 length is 18 residues. The V gene end was trimmed by 2 bases and the J gene end by 5 bases; junction bases not matched to a gene: 14. The chain's CDR3 is CSARNPGGQGGLTGELFF. The DNA for the CDR3 is TGCAGTGCTAGAAACCCAGGAGGACAGGGGGGCTTAACCGGGGAGCTGTTTTTT.

This clonotype has at least ten counts. This sequence joins TRBV27 and TRBJ1-6; TRBD1 matches 10 bases. In germline, CDR1 is MNHEY, CDR2 SMNVEV (reference sequence). The V segment lost 2 bases and the J segment 7 bases; nucleotides outside the gene matches: 11. This CDR3 region has 18 residues. The CDR3 nucleotides read TGTGCCAGCAGTTTAAAGTCCGCCGGGGACAGGGGAAATTCACCCCTCCACTTT. It yields the protein CASSLKSAGDRGNSPLHF.

The chain is built from TRBV4-2 and TRBJ2-7; 14 nucleotides agree with TRBD2. In germline, CDR1 is LGHNA, CDR2 YNFKEQ. The CDR3 has 17 amino acids. V dropped 0 bases and J dropped 6; count of bases not matched to a gene: 7. In DNA form, the CDR3 reads TGTGCCAGCAGCCAAGAGATTGGACTAGCGGGGGGTTCCGAGCAGTACTTC. Amino acids: CASSQEIGLAGGSEQYF.

The rearrangement uses TRBV2 and TRBJ1-6; D not resolved. V was clipped by 1 base and J by 10 bases, with 8 bases between them. Germline values: CDR1 SNHLY, CDR2 FYNNEI. This CDR3 contains 13 residues. DNA of the CDR3: TGTGCCAGCAGTGAAGGACGGAGATCACCCCTCCACTTT. Encoded protein: CASSEGRRSPLHF.

This clonotype was counted only a few times. The chain uses TRBV7-9 and TRBJ2-7; D might be TRBD1 (6 bases). This CDR3 contains 15 residues. Germline V gene lookup returns CDR1 SEHNR and CDR2 FQNEAQ (reference sequence). Trimming removed 4 bases at V and 2 bases at J, with 15 bases between. The CDR3 DNA reads as TGTGCCAGCAGCTCGGACAGCATGAGGCCCTACGAGCAGTACTTC. It yields the protein CASSSDSMRPYEQYF.

This clonotype was picked up a small number of times. The chain joins TRBV5-1 to TRBJ2-1, with TRBD1 identical over 8 bases. Per the germline V gene, CDR1 is SGHRS and CDR2 is YFSETQ. The length of the CDR3 is 15 residues. With V trimmed by 5 bases and J by 2 bases, 6 bases remained unmatched. The CDR3 sequence is CASRMTGAPYNEQFF. The DNA for the CDR3 is TGCGCCAGCAGAATGACAGGGGCGCCCTACAATGAGCAGTTCTTC.

The chain joins TRBV20-1 to TRBJ2-3; 11 nucleotides line up with TRBD2. The CDR3 is made up of 18 amino acids. Per germline, CDR1 DFQATT and CDR2 SNEGSKA (reference sequence). Losses at the gene ends were 3 bases for V and 0 bases for J; bases not matched to a gene: 11. CDR3 DNA: TGCAGTGCTAGTGGGCTAGCGGGGGGACGACGTAGCACAGATACGCAGTATTTT. Protein: CSASGLAGGRRSTDTQYF.

There are many counts of this clonotype. V is TRBV7-9 and J is TRBJ1-3; D gene unclear. Germline lookup yields CDR1 SEHNR and CDR2 FQNEAQ (reference sequence). The CDR3 loop spans 14 amino acids. V gave up 5 bases and J gave up 0 bases, with 8 bases separating them. CDR3 DNA: TGTGCCAGCAGCCCACTGAACTCTGGAAACACCATATATTTT. It yields the protein CASSPLNSGNTIYF.

The J gene is TRBJ1-1, the V gene TRBV18, with TRBD1 as a possible D gene (6 bases). CDR1 is KGHSH, CDR2 LQKENI, per germline. Trimming took 4 bases from V and 5 from J, leaving 17 bases between them. The CDR3 has 15 residues. The CDR3, as DNA: TGTGCCAGCTCACGAGTGGGACACCCTGAGACTGAAGCTTTCTTT. Translating gives CASSRVGHPETEAFF. Drawing the rest from reference TRBV18 and TRBJ1-1, the complete variable domain is NAGVMQNPRHLVRRRGQEARLRCSPMKGHSHVYWYRQLPEEGLKFMVYLQKENIIDESGMPKERFSAEFPKEGPSILRIQQVVRGDSAAYFCASSRVGHPETEAFFGQGTRLTVV.

This clonotype turned up a few times. V gene TRBV10-2 combines with J gene TRBJ2-6; 9 bases agree with TRBD1. Trimming at V came to 2 bases and at J to 0 bases, leaving 5 bases not matched to a gene. Per the germline V gene, CDR1 is WSHSY and CDR2 is SAAADI. The CDR3 contains 18 residues. Here the CDR3 reads CASSERGTGISGANVLTF. The CDR3 nucleotides are TGCGCCAGCAGTGAGCGGGGGACAGGGATCTCTGGGGCCAACGTCCTGACTTTC.

The chain recombines TRBV20-1 with TRBJ2-3; 8 bases match TRBD2. V shed 8 bases and J 6 bases; nucleotides not matched to a gene: 13. CDR1 DFQATT and CDR2 SNEGSKA come from the germline V gene (reference sequence). The CDR3 loop spans 14 amino acids. CDR3 in DNA: TGCAGTCCAGAATATGGACTAGCCGAGGATACGCAGTATTTT. It yields the protein CSPEYGLAEDTQYF.

This clonotype was counted between two and nine times. V gene TRBV2 combines with J gene TRBJ2-3; 8 bases map to TRBD2. CDR1 and CDR2 (germline): SNHLY, FYNNEI. V shed 4 bases and J 0 bases; nucleotides not matched to a gene: 3. The CDR3 runs 15 residues. The CDR3 region has the DNA TGTGCCAGCAGTGTTCCTAGCGGGAGCACAGATACGCAGTATTTT. Encoded protein: CASSVPSGSTDTQYF.

This clonotype was found a few times. J is TRBJ2-7 and V is TRBV25-1; the match to TRBD1 covers 7 bases. With 7 bases clipped from V and 2 bases from J, the junction kept 8 bases outside the gene matches. The CDR3 is 14 amino acids. Looked up from germline, CDR1 is MGHDK and CDR2 is SYGVNS. The CDR3 is CASIGTETTYEQYF. In DNA, the CDR3 is TGTGCCAGCATTGGGACAGAAACTACCTACGAGCAGTACTTC.

Only a few counts were recorded for this clonotype. The V gene is TRBV12-5, the J gene TRBJ2-2; D unclear. CDR1 is LGHNT, CDR2 FRNRAP, per germline. This CDR3 comprises 12 residues. The V end was cut by 2 bases, the J end by 7 bases, with 5 bases between. The CDR3 DNA follows: TGTGCTAGTGGTTTGAGGTTCGGGGAGCTGTTTTTT. Translation: CASGLRFGELFF.

The table lists this clonotype with a few counts. The V gene is TRBV6-1, the J gene TRBJ2-5; D is unclear. The germline V gene has CDR1 MNHNS and CDR2 SASEGT. V shed 2 bases and J shed 3 bases, with 10 bases lying between them. The CDR3 is 14 residues long. The CDR3 DNA reads TGTGCCAGCAGTGAAAGGTCGTTGGAAGAGACCCAGTACTTC. Translation: CASSERSLEETQYF.

The rearrangement links TRBV20-1 to TRBJ2-4; possible D gene TRBD1, 6 bases. This CDR3 is built from 15 residues. Trimming stripped 3 bases from V and 2 bases from J, with 14 bases between. Germline V gene data show CDR1 as DFQATT and CDR2 as SNEGSKA (reference sequence). The CDR3 nucleotides are TGCAGTGCTAGGCAGGGGCCTGGATCCAAAAACATTCAGTACTTC. This gives the protein CSARQGPGSKNIQYF.